This T cell receptor (beta chain) was captured in a study of cytomegalovirus exposure and HLA in healthy donors. Notes on the study in general: It was reported that the classifier diagnosed cytomegalovirus status with high specificity and sensitivity in both the original and validation cohorts. As a later analysis revealed, the rate of TCR association differed by HLA locus, with DRB1 most and HLA-C fewest. Reportedly, fewer N-insertions than the approximately 610-donor mean appeared in an Asian-associated ancestry cluster in a later analysis. A highly shared variant cluster was judged a likely technical artifact.

PCR amplification relied on 60 Vbeta primers (plus 13 Jbeta primers). Using immunoSEQ multiplex PCR, the repertoire was profiled, and TCRdb retains in-frame clones only, with some absent. The sample includes roughly 67,000 clones, roughly 80% of them seen just once. The CDR3 is made up of 11 amino acids. Trimming stripped 6 bases from V and 7 bases from J, with 12 bases between. The germline gives CDR1 SQVTM, CDR2 ANQGSEA. As concerns this clone: Its antigen is undetermined.

The chain recombines TRBV29-1 with TRBJ1-2, with D possibly TRBD1 on 6 matching bases. Source material: PBMCs. This clonotype originated in a woman between 25 and 40 years old in good health and CMV-seronegative. CDR3 nucleotides: TGCAGCGTCGCTACAGGGATTGGCTACACCTTC. Translation gives CSVATGIGYTF.